A single sample gave rise to the 2 T cell receptor beta chains below, sequenced in a study of T cell repertoires in ileal Crohn's disease. Time point meaning: neoterminal ileum biopsy at postoperative endoscopy, about 6 months after surgery. Sequencing used immunoSEQ multiplex PCR; TCRdb keeps in-frame clones, though not all of them. The table lists 6,500 to 8,000 clones, approximately 74% of them singletons. The source material was ileal tissue. The receptors come from an adult with Crohn's disease.

J is TRBJ1-6 and V is TRBV7-6, with 9 bases aligning to TRBD1. This CDR3 is 15 amino acids long. Germline values: CDR1 SGHVS, CDR2 FNYEAQ. V lost 3 bases, J lost 10 bases, and 7 bases stayed unmatched. The CDR3 region is CASSLTGGSGSPLHF. DNA of the CDR3: TGTGCCAGCAGCTTGACAGGGGGTAGTGGGTCACCCCTCCACTTT.

Points on this clone: Other DNA sequences from this sample encode an identical CDR3 as well. This sequence joins TRBV5-1 and TRBJ2-7; 8 bases are shared with TRBD2. The CDR3 sequence is 14 residues long. Germline assignment: CDR1 SGHRS and CDR2 YFSETQ. The V segment lost 0 bases and the J segment 7 bases; nucleotides outside the gene matches: 6. DNA for the CDR3: TGCGCCAGCAGCTTGGGAAGGGGACTAGAAGAGCAGTACTTC. This translates into CASSLGRGLEEQYF.